This T cell receptor beta chain was sequenced for a study of PD-1 blockade in mismatch repair-deficient tumors. Trimming stripped 1 base from V and 3 bases from J, with 2 bases between. There are 12 residues in the CDR3. Germline CDR1 MGHRA, CDR2 YSYEKL. Clones were read by immunoSEQ multiplex PCR, and TCRdb kept only the in-frame ones, dropping some. The repertoire holds about 40,000 clones, around 75% seen once, with about 23% in the top ten. This TCR derives from an adult with mismatch repair-deficient cancer. The starting material was peripheral blood, obtained 4 weeks after starting pembrolizumab. The chain links TRBV4-1 to TRBJ2-3; D remains ambiguous. Written as DNA, the CDR3 is TGCGCCAGCAGCCAAGTTACAGATACGCAGTATTTT. Protein: CASSQVTDTQYF.